The 5 T cell receptor beta chains in this list originate from one sample, sequenced in a study of monozygotic twins with inflammatory bowel disease. Reanalyzing the 5' RACE reads, TCRdb keeps one entry per CDR3 protein, without DNA. The table lists 330,000 or so distinct CDR3 sequences, with around 2% in the top ten. The sample was blood. These receptors were obtained from a human donor with ulcerative colitis or Crohn's disease, or a healthy co-twin of an affected twin (not recorded which).

The chain has TRBV29-1 and TRBJ1-1. Germline loops: CDR1 SQVTM, CDR2 ANQGSEA. The CDR3 consists of 14 residues. CDR3 protein: CSVLAGVMNTEAFF. Full variable domain (remainder filled in from reference TRBV29-1 and TRBJ1-1): SAVISQKPSRDICQRGTSLTIQCQVDSQVTMMFWYRQQPGQSLTLIATANQGSEATYESGFVIDKFPISRPNLTFSTLTVSNMSPEDSSIYLCSVLAGVMNTEAFFGQGTRLTVV.

The chain combines TRBV5-1 with TRBJ2-3; lacking DNA, the TRBD1 call made by TCRdb goes unchecked. The CDR3 runs to 18 residues. CDR1 is SGHRS, CDR2 YFSETQ, per germline. CDR3 protein: CASSFPGGGVTGPDTQYF.

The chain links TRBV5-4 to TRBJ1-4; no DNA is available, so the TRBD1 call from TCRdb remains unchecked. The germline gives CDR1 SGHNT, CDR2 YYREEE (reference sequence). The CDR3 length is 14 residues. The chain's CDR3 is CASSFDPDGEKLFF.

CDR3 in amino acids: CASSLVNRLNEKLFF. V and J are TRBV5-1 and TRBJ1-4; TCRdb designates TRBD1, a call that cannot be tested without DNA. Germline V gene data show CDR1 as SGHRS and CDR2 as YFSETQ. This CDR3 has 15 amino acids.

V and J are TRBV3-1 and TRBJ1-6. Germline-derived CDR1 and CDR2 are LGHDT and YNNKEL (reference sequence). The CDR3 has 15 residues. The CDR3 here is CASSPRASGSSPLHF.